The T cell receptor (beta chain) described here comes from a study of long-term antiretroviral therapy in people with HIV. Study-wide points: Transplant donor controls retained higher diversity, though diversity increased after ART. Information on adherence to ART, viral resistance or therapy changes was unavailable.

For this clone: Antigen unknown.

Samples held about 0.9-11 million cryopreserved PBMC, and DNA extraction followed. The run of the v3.0 immunoSEQ assay was at survey level. The assay was immunoSEQ multiplex PCR, and TCRdb's table has in-frame clones only and misses some. Of around 30,000 clones listed, roughly 93% are singletons. CDR3 length equals 14 residues. Germline V gene sequence: CDR1 SNHLY, CDR2 FYNNEI. The germline V and J ends were trimmed by 6 bases and 4 bases, with 13 bases remaining between them. The receptor was isolated from a middle-aged woman with HIV. V usage is TRBV2 and J usage is TRBJ1-5; no clear D gene. The sample in question was unsorted PBMCs, obtained roughly 6.5 years after starting antiretroviral therapy. The CDR3 nucleotides read TGTGCCAGCAGGGCCGGACGTCCTAATCAGCCCCAGCATTTT. This encodes CASRAGRPNQPQHF.